The T cell receptor (beta chain) under discussion was sequenced for a study of cytomegalovirus exposure and HLA in healthy donors. Points from the study as a whole: Most of the CMV-associated TCR beta chains (in a later analysis) appeared to be HLA-restricted.

The germline V gene encodes CDR1 MNHEY and CDR2 SMNVEV (reference sequence). The CDR3 contains 15 residues. J was trimmed by 2 bases and V by 0 bases; bases with no gene match: 4. Researchers ran the PCR with 60 Vbeta and 13 Jbeta primers. Some clones are missing from TCRdb's copy, which holds only in-frame ones; the method was immunoSEQ multiplex PCR. This sample yields 150,000 or so clones, of which 64% are seen a single time; 3% belongs to the top ten. This clone showed up just once. Its antigen is still unknown. The TCR comes from a woman in her thirties in good health and CMV-seropositive. Material: PBMCs. The genes are TRBV27 and TRBJ2-7; TRBD2 matches at 7 bases. The CDR3 protein is CASSLSSSGTYEQYF. DNA of the CDR3: TGTGCCAGCAGTTTATCCTCGAGCGGGACCTACGAGCAGTACTTC.